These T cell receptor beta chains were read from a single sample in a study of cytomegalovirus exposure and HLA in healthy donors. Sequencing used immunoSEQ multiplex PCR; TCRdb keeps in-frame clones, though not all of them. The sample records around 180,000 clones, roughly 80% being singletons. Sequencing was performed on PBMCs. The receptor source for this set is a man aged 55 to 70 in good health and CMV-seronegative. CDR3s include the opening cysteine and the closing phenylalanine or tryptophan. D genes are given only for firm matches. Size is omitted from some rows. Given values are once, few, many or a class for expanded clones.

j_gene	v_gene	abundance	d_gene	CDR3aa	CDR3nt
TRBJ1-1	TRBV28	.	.	CASSLIGTWEAFF	TGTGCCAGCAGTTTAATAGGTACCTGGGAGGCTTTCTTT
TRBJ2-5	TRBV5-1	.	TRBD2	CASSEEGSGGQETQYF	TGCGCCAGCAGCGAGGAAGGAAGCGGGGGGCAAGAGACCCAGTACTTC
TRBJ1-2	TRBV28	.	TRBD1	CASSSGGIGYGYTF	TGTGCCAGCAGTTCAGGGGGCATAGGCTATGGCTACACCTTC
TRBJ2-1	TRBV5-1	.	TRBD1	CASSLGDSNRPKNNEQFF	TGCGCCAGCAGCTTGGGGGACAGCAACCGACCGAAAAACAATGAGCAGTTCTTC
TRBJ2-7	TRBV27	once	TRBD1	CASSLSDRGSYEQYF	TGTGCCAGCAGTTTGTCGGACAGGGGGTCGTACGAGCAGTACTTC
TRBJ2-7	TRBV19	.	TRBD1	CASTKIFNRGQQTYEQYF	TGTGCCAGTACCAAAATATTTAATAGGGGACAGCAAACCTACGAGCAGTACTTC
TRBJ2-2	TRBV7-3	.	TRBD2	CASSPRLAGGAGELFF	TGTGCCAGCAGCCCACGACTAGCGGGAGGGGCCGGGGAGCTGTTTTTT
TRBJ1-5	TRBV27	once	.	CASSSAGINQPQHF	TGTGCCAGCAGTTCCGCCGGGATCAATCAGCCCCAGCATTTT
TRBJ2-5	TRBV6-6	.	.	CASSPNRQSQETQYF	TGTGCCAGCAGTCCGAATAGACAGAGCCAAGAGACCCAGTACTTC
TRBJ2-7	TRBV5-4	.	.	CASSDPRRPSYEQYF	TGTGCCAGCAGCGACCCTCGGCGGCCCTCCTACGAGCAGTACTTC
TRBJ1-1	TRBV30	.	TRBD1	CAWSYPGTGYTEAFF	TGTGCCTGGAGTTATCCAGGGACAGGGTACACTGAAGCTTTCTTT
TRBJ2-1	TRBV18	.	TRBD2	CASSPMIAGPYNEQFF	TGTGCCAGCTCACCAATGATAGCGGGGCCTTACAATGAGCAGTTCTTC
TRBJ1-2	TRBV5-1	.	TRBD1	CASSLGDRGTYGYTF	TGCGCCAGCAGCTTGGGGGACAGGGGGACCTATGGCTACACCTTC
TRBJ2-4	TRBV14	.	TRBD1	CASSQGQGRLNIQYF	TGTGCCAGCAGCCAAGGACAGGGGAGATTGAACATTCAGTACTTC
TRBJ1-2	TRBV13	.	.	CASSLEGGGQLNYGYTF	TGTGCCAGCAGCTTAGAGGGGGGGGGACAACTTAACTATGGCTACACCTTC
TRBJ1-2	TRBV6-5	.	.	CASGRGLVYGYTF	TGTGCCAGCGGTCGGGGTCTAGTCTATGGCTACACCTTC
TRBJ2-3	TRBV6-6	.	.	CASSRPGLQADTQYF	TGTGCCAGCAGTAGACCGGGACTCCAGGCAGATACGCAGTATTTT
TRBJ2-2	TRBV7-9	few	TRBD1	CASSQRTGGFGELFF	TGTGCCAGCAGCCAAAGGACAGGGGGCTTCGGGGAGCTGTTTTTT
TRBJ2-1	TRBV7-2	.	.	CASSHDRYNEQFF	TGTGCCAGCAGCCATGACAGGTACAATGAGCAGTTCTTC
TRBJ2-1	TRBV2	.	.	CASSVSDYYNEQFF	TGTGCCAGCAGTGTGAGTGATTACTACAATGAGCAGTTCTTC
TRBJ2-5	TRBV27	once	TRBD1	CATKGGPSSEQETQYF	TGTGCCACCAAAGGGGGCCCGTCTTCCGAACAAGAGACCCAGTACTTC
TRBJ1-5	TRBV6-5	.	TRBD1	CASSYVTGGNQPQHF	TGTGCCAGCAGTTACGTGACAGGGGGCAATCAGCCCCAGCATTTT
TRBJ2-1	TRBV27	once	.	CASRLGGSSYNEQFF	TGTGCCAGCAGGCTAGGAGGATCCTCCTACAATGAGCAGTTCTTC
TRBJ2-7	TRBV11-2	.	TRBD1	CASSTQTGGANYEQYF	TGTGCCAGCAGCACTCAGACAGGGGGCGCGAACTACGAGCAGTACTTC
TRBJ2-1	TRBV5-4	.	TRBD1	CASSPTGGSYNEQFF	TGTGCCAGCAGCCCGACAGGGGGGTCCTACAATGAGCAGTTCTTC
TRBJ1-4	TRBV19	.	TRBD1	CASSVQGWANEKLFF	TGTGCCAGTAGTGTACAGGGGTGGGCTAATGAAAAACTGTTTTTT
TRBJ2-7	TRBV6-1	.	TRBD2	CASSQAGAQAAYF	TGTGCCAGCAGTCAAGCGGGGGCCCAGGCGGCGTACTTC
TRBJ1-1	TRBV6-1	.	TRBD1	CASSPGGTEAFF	TGTGCCAGCAGTCCAGGGGGGACTGAAGCTTTCTTT
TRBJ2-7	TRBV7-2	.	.	CASSLAPGSSYEQYF	TGTGCCAGCAGCTTAGCTCCCGGGAGCTCCTACGAGCAGTACTTC
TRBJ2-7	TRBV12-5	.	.	CASGLVRRGQYEQYF	TGTGCTAGTGGTTTGGTACGGAGGGGTCAGTACGAGCAGTACTTC
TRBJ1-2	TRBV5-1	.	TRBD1	CASSLQPQGEGYTF	TGCGCCAGCAGCCTACAACCACAGGGGGAAGGCTACACCTTC
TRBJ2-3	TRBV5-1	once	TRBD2	CASSVPAGDQDTQYF	TGCGCCAGCAGCGTCCCCGCGGGGGATCAAGATACGCAGTATTTT
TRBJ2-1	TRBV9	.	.	CASSVEVGGYNNEQFF	TGTGCCAGCAGCGTAGAGGTGGGGGGATACAACAATGAGCAGTTCTTC
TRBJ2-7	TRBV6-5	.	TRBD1	CASSYLGTGSEQYF	TGTGCCAGCAGTTACCTTGGGACAGGGTCCGAGCAGTACTTC
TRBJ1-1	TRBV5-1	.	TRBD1	CASSLVQGQNTEAFF	TGCGCCAGCAGCTTGGTACAGGGGCAGAACACTGAAGCTTTCTTT
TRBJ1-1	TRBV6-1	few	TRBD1	CASSERGRGSTEAFF	TGTGCCAGCAGTGAAAGAGGCAGGGGGAGTACTGAAGCTTTCTTT
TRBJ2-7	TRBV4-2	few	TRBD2	CASSPTSGGTYEQYF	TGTGCCAGCAGCCCCACTAGCGGGGGTACCTACGAGCAGTACTTC
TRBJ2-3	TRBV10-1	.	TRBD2	CASSGAGEGTDTQYF	TGCGCCAGCAGTGGGGCGGGGGAAGGCACAGATACGCAGTATTTT
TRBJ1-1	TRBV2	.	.	CASRPRGGVTEAFF	TGTGCCAGCAGGCCGCGGGGGGGCGTCACTGAAGCTTTCTTT
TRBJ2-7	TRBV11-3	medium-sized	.	CASSLTSSYEQYF	TGTGCCAGCAGCCTTACTAGCTCCTACGAGCAGTACTTC
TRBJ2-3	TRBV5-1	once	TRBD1	CASSFGQGASDTQYF	TGCGCCAGCAGCTTTGGGCAGGGGGCCTCAGATACGCAGTATTTT
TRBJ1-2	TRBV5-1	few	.	CASSPLPADSNYGYTF	TGCGCCAGCAGCCCCCTACCGGCGGATTCTAACTATGGCTACACCTTC
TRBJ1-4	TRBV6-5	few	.	CASSQGFPTNEKLFF	TGTGCCAGCAGTCAGGGTTTCCCAACTAATGAAAAACTGTTTTTT
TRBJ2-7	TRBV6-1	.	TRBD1	CASSEAAGGAYEQYF	TGTGCCAGCAGTGAAGCGGCAGGGGGTGCCTACGAGCAGTACTTC
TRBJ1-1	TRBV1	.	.	CTSSQDGDSGNTEAFF	TGCACCAGCAGCCAAGATGGGGACAGTGGTAACACTGAAGCTTTCTTT